The 25 T cell receptor beta chains in this list originate from one sample, sequenced in a study of T-cell reconstitution after alpha-beta-depleted transplantation in children. Unique molecular identifiers were incorporated when the TCRbeta library was constructed. TCRdb used MiXCR to reprocess the PCR reads, holding one entry per CDR3 protein. Of 700,000 or so distinct CDR3 sequences in the sample, roughly 14% were seen once. The material sequenced was PBMCs, taken before TCRalphabeta/CD19-depleted stem cell transplant. These receptors were collected from a girl aged 2 to 9 with congenital amegakaryocytic thrombocytopenia, due to receive a stem cell transplant.

The sample holds many counts of this clonotype. The V and J genes are TRBV20-1 and TRBJ1-4, with 9 bases lining up with TRBD1. CDR3 length: 15 amino acids. Germline CDR1 and CDR2: DFQATT and SNEGSKA (reference sequence). The ends lost 3 bases at V and 4 bases at J; junction bases unmatched: 6. In nucleotides, the CDR3 is TGCAGTGCTAGGGCACCGGGACAGGGTAATGAAAAACTGTTTTTT. Translated, it gives CSARAPGQGNEKLFF.

This clonotype has a handful of counts. The chain carries TRBV7-2 and TRBJ2-7; 10 bases match TRBD2. In germline, CDR1 is SGHTA, CDR2 FQGNSA. This CDR3 has 15 residues. The V gene end was trimmed by 5 bases and the J gene end by 2 bases; junction bases not matched to a gene: 6. CDR3 DNA: TGTGCCAGCAGCCTACCGGGACTAGCGCCCTACGAGCAGTACTTC. Translating gives CASSLPGLAPYEQYF.

This clonotype was detected a few times. The V gene is TRBV30, the J gene TRBJ2-1; TRBD2 agrees at 8 bases. V shed 2 bases and J 3 bases; nucleotides not matched to a gene: 6. The CDR3 loop spans 15 amino acids. Per germline, CDR1 GTSNPN and CDR2 SVGIG (reference sequence). DNA for the CDR3: TGTGCCTGGAGTCTCCGCGGGAGGATCTACAATGAGCAGTTCTTC. This encodes CAWSLRGRIYNEQFF.

This clonotype was recorded at least ten times. This chain links TRBV4-1 with TRBJ1-2; unclear D gene. Germline CDR1 MGHRA, CDR2 YSYEKL. The CDR3 extends over 13 amino acids. V was shortened by 1 base and J by 5 bases, with 8 bases between the two germline ends. CDR3 DNA sequence: TGCGCCAGCAGCCAAGGCGGTCTATATGGCTACACCTTC. Encoded protein: CASSQGGLYGYTF.

This clonotype was found a few times. The chain carries TRBV20-1 and TRBJ2-5; possibly TRBD2 for D (5 bases). V gave up 2 bases and J gave up 5 bases, with 15 bases separating them. Germline assignment: CDR1 DFQATT and CDR2 SNEGSKA (reference sequence). The CDR3 spans 14 residues. The CDR3 DNA is TGCAGTGCTAGATGGGTGGGAGTTGGTGAGACCCAGTACTTC. As protein: CSARWVGVGETQYF.

This clonotype was seen many times. The chain is built from TRBV9 and TRBJ2-3; TRBD2 agrees at 10 bases. V trimming: 3 bases; J trimming: 3 bases; junction bases outside the gene matches: 7. The CDR3 loop spans 16 amino acids. Germline V gene data show CDR1 as SGDLS and CDR2 as YYNGEE. The CDR3 sequence is CASSGTSGISTDTQYF. CDR3 coding DNA: TGTGCCAGCAGCGGTACTAGCGGGATATCAACAGATACGCAGTATTTT.

This clonotype was seen many times. The chain combines TRBV20-1 with TRBJ2-1; 9 nucleotides agree with TRBD2. Germline lookup yields CDR1 DFQATT and CDR2 SNEGSKA (reference sequence). This CDR3 contains 17 residues. J lost 7 bases, V lost 1 base, and 14 bases had no gene match. CDR3 in amino acids: CSARGLWLAGVSNEQFF. DNA for the CDR3: TGCAGTGCTAGAGGTCTCTGGTTAGCGGGAGTAAGTAATGAGCAGTTCTTC.

About this clonotype: A much larger clone lies a single base off, so this may be a read error. The rearrangement links TRBV20-1 to TRBJ2-1; no firm D call. Germline CDR1 is DFQATT and CDR2 is SNEGSKA (reference sequence). CDR3 length equals 11 residues. Trimming pared 5 bases from V and 6 bases from J, leaving 8 bases between. The CDR3 nucleotides are TGCAGTGCTGGCCTCTTCAATGAGCAGTTCTTC. It codes for CSAGLFNEQFF.

This clonotype was found many times. The genes are TRBV20-1 and TRBJ2-4, with 10 positions matching TRBD2. CDR3 length: 14 amino acids. Germline CDR1 is DFQATT and CDR2 is SNEGSKA (reference sequence). Trimming cost V 6 bases and J 1 base; bases outside gene matches: 3. CDR3 in DNA: TGCAGTGCCTTTAGCGGGAGGGCCAAAAACATTCAGTACTTC. As protein: CSAFSGRAKNIQYF.

This clonotype was recorded at least ten times. This rearrangement joins TRBV6-4 to TRBJ1-2, with no clear D. The CDR3 is 12 amino acids. Germline CDR1 is MRHNA and CDR2 is SNTAGT. V was clipped by 3 bases and J by 5 bases, with 7 bases between them. The CDR3 sequence is CASSENGYGYTF. The CDR3 DNA follows: TGTGCCAGCAGTGAAAATGGATATGGCTACACCTTC.

This clonotype was counted a few times. This chain links TRBV9 with TRBJ2-3, with TRBD1 identical over 7 bases. Germline values: CDR1 SGDLS, CDR2 YYNGEE. The J segment lost 1 base and the V segment lost 4 bases, leaving 6 bases of the junction unmatched. The CDR3 sequence is 15 residues long. CDR3 protein: CASSPSGQGTDTQYF. The CDR3, as DNA: TGTGCCAGCAGCCCCAGCGGACAGGGCACAGATACGCAGTATTTT.

Many counts were recorded for this clonotype. This rearrangement joins TRBV20-1 to TRBJ2-1; perhaps TRBD1 as D (5 bases). The germline gives CDR1 DFQATT, CDR2 SNEGSKA (reference sequence). The CDR3 covers 12 residues. With 5 bases removed from V and 8 bases from J, the gap between germline ends came to 13 bases. The CDR3 spells CSAYSRVDEQFF. CDR3 bases: TGCAGTGCTTACTCCAGGGTCGATGAGCAGTTCTTC.

There are many counts of this clonotype. The chain is built from TRBV20-1 and TRBJ2-5, with TRBD2 identical over 10 bases. Germline trimming cut 5 bases from V and 1 base from J; bases unmatched to any gene: 4. This CDR3 region has 14 residues. Germline V gene data show CDR1 as DFQATT and CDR2 as SNEGSKA (reference sequence). CDR3 sequence: CSAPGLAPQETQYF. The DNA of the CDR3 is TGCAGTGCTCCGGGACTAGCGCCCCAAGAGACCCAGTACTTC.

This clonotype was seen many times. J is TRBJ2-7 and V is TRBV7-2; 8 nucleotides line up with TRBD2. J lost 0 bases, V lost 5 bases, and 6 bases had no gene match. This CDR3 has 15 residues. The germline CDR1 and CDR2 sequences are SGHTA and FQGNSA. CDR3 region: CASSQTSGPSYEQYF. CDR3 bases: TGTGCCAGCAGCCAAACTAGCGGTCCCTCCTACGAGCAGTACTTC.

The sample holds a few counts of this clonotype. This chain connects TRBV12-3 or TRBV12-4 to TRBJ1-4; D is perhaps TRBD1 (6 bases). The CDR3 runs to 12 residues. The ends were cut back, 6 bases at V and 7 bases at J, with 9 bases in the middle. CDR3 residues: CASRGGGEKLFF. DNA for the CDR3: TGTGCCAGCAGAGGGGGAGGTGAAAAACTGTTTTTT.

This clonotype appeared many times. V gene TRBV15 combines with J gene TRBJ2-7; D perhaps matches TRBD2 (5 bases). V lost 0 bases and J lost 4, with 19 bases in between. Germline V gene sequence: CDR1 LNHNV, CDR2 YYDKDF (reference sequence). The length of the CDR3 is 17 residues. This CDR3 reads CATSRDKAVERQYEQYF. In DNA form, the CDR3 reads TGTGCCACCAGCAGAGATAAGGCGGTGGAGCGGCAATACGAGCAGTACTTC. The variable domain in full, with the rest retrieved from reference TRBV15 and TRBJ2-7, is DAMVIQNPRYQVTQFGKPVTLSCSQTLNHNVMYWYQQKSSQAPKLLFHYYDKDFNNEADTPDNFQSRRPNTSFCFLDIRSPGLGDTAMYLCATSRDKAVERQYEQYFGPGTRLTVT.

At least ten counts were recorded for this clonotype. J is TRBJ1-1 and V is TRBV4-1; D might be TRBD1 (6 bases). Germline CDR1 is MGHRA and CDR2 is YSYEKL. The length of the CDR3 is 15 residues. The V and J ends lost 0 bases and 7 bases respectively, with 15 bases between them. The CDR3 protein is CASSQDFPGVGEAFF. The CDR3 nucleotides are TGCGCCAGCAGCCAAGATTTCCCAGGGGTGGGTGAAGCTTTCTTT.

This clonotype was seen more than once but under ten times. This chain uses TRBV20-1 with TRBJ2-1; 9 bases fit TRBD1. Per germline, CDR1 DFQATT and CDR2 SNEGSKA (reference sequence). V was pared by 0 bases and J by 3 bases, with 6 bases of the junction left unmatched. This CDR3 region has 16 residues. The CDR3 nucleotides read TGCAGTGCTAGAGATTATGGGACAGGGCACTACAATGAGCAGTTCTTC. Amino acids: CSARDYGTGHYNEQFF.

This chain joins TRBV3-1 and TRBJ2-7, with D perhaps matching TRBD1 or TRBD2 (7 bases each). Germline-derived CDR1 and CDR2 are LGHDT and YNNKEL (reference sequence). Trimming took 11 bases from V and 4 from J, leaving 30 bases between them. The CDR3 contains 17 residues. In nucleotides, the CDR3 is TGTGCCTGCTGCCAAGGAGCGGGGACAGCATTAGGGTACGAGCAGTACTTC. Protein product: CACCQGAGTALGYEQYF.

The rearrangement uses TRBV5-1 and TRBJ2-2; D remains ambiguous. The germline V gene has CDR1 SGHRS and CDR2 YFSETQ. The CDR3 consists of 16 residues. V shed 2 bases and J shed 4 bases, with 15 bases lying between them. The CDR3 DNA reads TGCGCCAGCAGCTTCGCACCGGGTTCTGGCACCGGGGAGCTGTTTTTT. It encodes CASSFAPGSGTGELFF. Supplemented by reference TRBV5-1 and TRBJ2-2, the full variable domain reads KAGVTQTPRYLIKTRGQQVTLSCSPISGHRSVSWYQQTPGQGLQFLFEYFSETQRNKGNFPGRFSGRQFSNSRSEMNVSTLELGDSALYLCASSFAPGSGTGELFFGEGSRLTVL.

This clonotype was found many times. This rearrangement joins TRBV11-2 to TRBJ2-1, with 12 bases fitting TRBD2. V lost 0 bases to trimming and J lost 5 bases; unmatched junction nucleotides: 5. This CDR3 has 17 amino acids. Germline values: CDR1 SGHAT, CDR2 FQNNGV. CDR3 amino acids: CASSLELAGGPNNEQFF. CDR3 DNA: TGTGCCAGCAGCTTAGAGCTAGCGGGAGGGCCCAACAATGAGCAGTTCTTC. Full variable domain (missing parts from reference TRBV11-2 and TRBJ2-1): EAGVAQSPRYKIIEKRQSVAFWCNPISGHATLYWYQQILGQGPKLLIQFQNNGVVDDSQLPKDRFSAERLKGVDSTLKIQPAKLEDSAVYLCASSLELAGGPNNEQFFGPGTRLTVL.

This clonotype was observed many times. This chain uses TRBV12-3 or TRBV12-4 with TRBJ2-2; TRBD2 aligns across 8 bases. J gave up 7 bases and V 8 bases, and 12 bases lay outside the gene matches. The CDR3 contains 15 residues. The CDR3 DNA reads as TGTGCCAGCGGATTCCCGGGAGGGGCGAGCGGGGAGCTGTTTTTT. The encoded protein is CASGFPGGASGELFF.

This clonotype was counted between two and nine times. This chain links TRBV20-1 with TRBJ2-7, with a possible D match to TRBD1 (6 bases). The V end was cut by 4 bases, the J end by 4 bases, with 17 bases between. The CDR3 has 14 amino acids. Germline V CDR1 and CDR2: DFQATT, SNEGSKA (reference sequence). The CDR3, as DNA: TGCAGTGCTACCCCGAGGGGGAGTTTATACGAGCAGTACTTC. Translated: CSATPRGSLYEQYF.

This clonotype showed up many times. The genes are TRBV12-3 or TRBV12-4 and TRBJ2-1; D is uncertain. CDR3 length: 16 amino acids. Trimming took off 2 bases at V and 9 bases at J, with 20 bases between the two ends. CDR3: CASSLRPRLAGGEQFF. The CDR3 DNA sequence: TGTGCCAGCAGTTTACGCCCTAGATTGGCCGGCGGTGAGCAGTTCTTC.

In this sample, this clonotype turned up many times. This chain links TRBV3-1 with TRBJ1-4; D unresolved. CDR3 length: 15 amino acids. The V end lost 1 base, the J end lost 0 bases, and 6 bases lay between the germline ends. Germline CDR1 reads LGHDT; CDR2 reads YNNKEL (reference sequence). The CDR3 spells CASSQVGATNEKLFF. The CDR3 region has the DNA TGTGCCAGCAGCCAAGTGGGAGCAACTAATGAAAAACTGTTTTTT.